The present T cell receptor (beta chain) was sequenced within a study of blood T cell repertoires in COVID-19. Enrollment of patients from Seattle took place during active infection, with longitudinal follow-up. Germline values: CDR1 SGHVS, CDR2 FQNEAQ. The V segment lost 5 bases and the J segment 4 bases; nucleotides outside the gene matches: 10. This CDR3 contains 15 residues. Generated by immunoSEQ multiplex PCR, the TCRdb table keeps only in-frame clones and is missing some. The sample contains about 160,000 clones, approximately 90% of which appear only once. Material for sequencing was peripheral blood. This clonotype originated in a man younger than 40 with COVID-19, enrolled during active disease. This chain links TRBV7-8 with TRBJ1-2; the match to TRBD1 covers 7 bases. The CDR3 DNA follows: TGTGCCAGCAGCAAACAGGGGCAAACTTCCTATGGCTACACCTTC. This sequence encodes CASSKQGQTSYGYTF.